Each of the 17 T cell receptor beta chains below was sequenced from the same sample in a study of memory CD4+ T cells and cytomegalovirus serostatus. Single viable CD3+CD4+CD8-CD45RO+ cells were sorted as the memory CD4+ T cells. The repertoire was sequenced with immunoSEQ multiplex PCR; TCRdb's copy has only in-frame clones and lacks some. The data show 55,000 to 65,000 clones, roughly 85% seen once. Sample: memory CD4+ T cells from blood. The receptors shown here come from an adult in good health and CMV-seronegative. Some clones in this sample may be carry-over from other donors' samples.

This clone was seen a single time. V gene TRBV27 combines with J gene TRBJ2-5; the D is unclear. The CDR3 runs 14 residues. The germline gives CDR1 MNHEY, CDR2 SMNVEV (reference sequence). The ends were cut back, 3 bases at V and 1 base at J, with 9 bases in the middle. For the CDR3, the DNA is TGTGCCAGCAGTTTTTCCGGCAGCCAAGAGACCCAGTACTTC. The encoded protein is CASSFSGSQETQYF.

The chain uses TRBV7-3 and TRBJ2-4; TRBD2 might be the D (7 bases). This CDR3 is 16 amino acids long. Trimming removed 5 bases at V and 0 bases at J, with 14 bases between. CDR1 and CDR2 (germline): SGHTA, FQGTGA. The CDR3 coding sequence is TGTGCCAGCAGCGAAAGGGGGGGTCTAGCCAAAAACATTCAGTACTTC. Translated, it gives CASSERGGLAKNIQYF.

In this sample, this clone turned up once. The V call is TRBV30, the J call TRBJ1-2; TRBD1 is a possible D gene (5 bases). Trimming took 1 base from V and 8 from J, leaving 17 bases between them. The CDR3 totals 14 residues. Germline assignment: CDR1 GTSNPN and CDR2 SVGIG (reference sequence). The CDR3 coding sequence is TGTGCCTGGAGTGGAGGGGCTCACGCTATGGGCTACACCTTC. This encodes CAWSGGAHAMGYTF.

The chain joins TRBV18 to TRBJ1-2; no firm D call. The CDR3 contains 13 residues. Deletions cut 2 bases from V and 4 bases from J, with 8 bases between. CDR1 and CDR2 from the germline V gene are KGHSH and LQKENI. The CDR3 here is CASSPETTYGYTF. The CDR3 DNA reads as TGTGCCAGCTCACCAGAGACGACCTATGGCTACACCTTC.

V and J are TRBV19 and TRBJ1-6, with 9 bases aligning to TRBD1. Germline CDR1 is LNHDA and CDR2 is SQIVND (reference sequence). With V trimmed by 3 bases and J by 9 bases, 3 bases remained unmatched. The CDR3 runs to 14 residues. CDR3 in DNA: TGTGCCAGTAGTATCCGGGACAGGGTTTCACCCCTCCACTTT. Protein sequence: CASSIRDRVSPLHF.

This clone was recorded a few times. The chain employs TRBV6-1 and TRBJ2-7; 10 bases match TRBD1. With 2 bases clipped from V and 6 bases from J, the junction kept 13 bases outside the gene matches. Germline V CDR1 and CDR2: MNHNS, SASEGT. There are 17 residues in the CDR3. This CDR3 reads CASSEWWSGTGAVEQYF. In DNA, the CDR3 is TGTGCCAGCAGTGAATGGTGGTCAGGGACAGGGGCTGTCGAGCAGTACTTC.

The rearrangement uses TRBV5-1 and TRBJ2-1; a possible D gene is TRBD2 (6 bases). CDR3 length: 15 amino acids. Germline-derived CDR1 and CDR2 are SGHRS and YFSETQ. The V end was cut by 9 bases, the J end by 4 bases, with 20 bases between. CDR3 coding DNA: TGCGCCACCCGGGTCCTAGGAGGAGGGTACAATGAGCAGTTCTTC. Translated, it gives CATRVLGGGYNEQFF.

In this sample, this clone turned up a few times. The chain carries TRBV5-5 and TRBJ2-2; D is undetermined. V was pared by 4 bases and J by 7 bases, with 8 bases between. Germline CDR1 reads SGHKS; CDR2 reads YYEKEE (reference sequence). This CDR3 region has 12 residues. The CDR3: CASSTWSGELFF. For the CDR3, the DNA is TGTGCCAGCAGCACGTGGAGCGGGGAGCTGTTTTTT.

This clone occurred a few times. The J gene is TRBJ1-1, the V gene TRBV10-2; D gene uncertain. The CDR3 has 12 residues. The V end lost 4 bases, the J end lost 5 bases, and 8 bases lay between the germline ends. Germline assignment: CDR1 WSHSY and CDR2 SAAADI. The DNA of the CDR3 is TGCGCCAGCAGTGGCGTCAGGACTGAAGCTTTCTTT. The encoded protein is CASSGVRTEAFF.

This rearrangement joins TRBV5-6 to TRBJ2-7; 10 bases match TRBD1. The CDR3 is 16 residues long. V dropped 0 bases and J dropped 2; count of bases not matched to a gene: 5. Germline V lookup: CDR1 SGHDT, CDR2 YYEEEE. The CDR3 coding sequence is TGTGCCAGCAGCTTGGCGACAGGGGGCTTCACCTACGAGCAGTACTTC. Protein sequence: CASSLATGGFTYEQYF. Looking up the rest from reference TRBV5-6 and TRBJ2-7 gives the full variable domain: DAGVTQSPTHLIKTRGQQVTLRCSPKSGHDTVSWYQQALGQGPQFIFQYYEEEERQRGNFPDRFSGHQFPNYSSELNVNALLLGDSALYLCASSLATGGFTYEQYFGPGTRLTVT.

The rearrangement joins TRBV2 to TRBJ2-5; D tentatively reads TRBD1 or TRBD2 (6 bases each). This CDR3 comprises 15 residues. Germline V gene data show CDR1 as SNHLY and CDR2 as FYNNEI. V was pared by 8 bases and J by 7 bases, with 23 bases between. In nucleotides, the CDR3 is TGTGCCAGCCGGCCGGGGGTCAGGGGTATTGGGACCCAGTACTTC. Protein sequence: CASRPGVRGIGTQYF. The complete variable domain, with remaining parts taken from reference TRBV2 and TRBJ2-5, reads EPEVTQTPSHQVTQMGQEVILRCVPISNHLYFYWYRQILGQKVEFLVSFYNNEISEKSEIFDDQFSVERPDGSNFTLKIRSTKLEDSAMYFCASRPGVRGIGTQYFGPGTRLLVL.

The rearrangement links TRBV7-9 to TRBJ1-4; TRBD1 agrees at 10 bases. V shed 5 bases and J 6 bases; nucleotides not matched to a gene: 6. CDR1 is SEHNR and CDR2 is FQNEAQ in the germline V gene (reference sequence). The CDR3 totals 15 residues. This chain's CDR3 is CASSPRTGGDEKLFF. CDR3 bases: TGTGCCAGCAGCCCCCGGACAGGGGGAGATGAAAAACTGTTTTTT.

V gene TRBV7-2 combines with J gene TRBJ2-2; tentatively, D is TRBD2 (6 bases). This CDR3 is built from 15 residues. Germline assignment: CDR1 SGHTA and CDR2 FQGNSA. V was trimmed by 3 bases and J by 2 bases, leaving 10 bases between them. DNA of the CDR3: TGTGCCAGCAGCTTTGGACTAACAAACACCGGGGAGCTGTTTTTT. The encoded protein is CASSFGLTNTGELFF.

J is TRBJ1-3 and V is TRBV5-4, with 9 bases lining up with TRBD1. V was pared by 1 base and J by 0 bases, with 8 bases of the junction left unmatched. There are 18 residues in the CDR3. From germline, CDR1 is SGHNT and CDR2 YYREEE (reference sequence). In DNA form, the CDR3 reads TGTGCCAGCAGCTTGCAACGGACAGGGGTTAACTCTGGAAACACCATATATTTT. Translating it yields CASSLQRTGVNSGNTIYF.

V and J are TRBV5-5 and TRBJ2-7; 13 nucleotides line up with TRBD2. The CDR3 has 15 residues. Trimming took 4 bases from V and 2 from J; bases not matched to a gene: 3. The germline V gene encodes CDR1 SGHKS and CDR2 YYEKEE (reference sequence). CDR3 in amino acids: CASSGGLAGTYEQYF. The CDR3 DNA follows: TGTGCCAGCAGCGGGGGACTAGCGGGGACCTACGAGCAGTACTTC. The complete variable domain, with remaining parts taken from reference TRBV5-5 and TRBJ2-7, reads DAGVTQSPTHLIKTRGQQVTLRCSPISGHKSVSWYQQVLGQGPQFIFQYYEKEERGRGNFPDRFSARQFPNYSSELNVNALLLGDSALYLCASSGGLAGTYEQYFGPGTRLTVT.

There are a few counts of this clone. The CDR3 sequence is CASKQDLNTGELFF. The DNA for the CDR3 is TGCGCCAGCAAACAGGACTTAAACACCGGGGAGCTGTTTTTT. This chain links TRBV10-2 with TRBJ2-2; D may match TRBD1 or TRBD2 (5 bases each). This CDR3 region has 14 residues. Deletions cut 7 bases from V and 2 bases from J, with 11 bases between. Per the germline V gene, CDR1 is WSHSY and CDR2 is SAAADI.

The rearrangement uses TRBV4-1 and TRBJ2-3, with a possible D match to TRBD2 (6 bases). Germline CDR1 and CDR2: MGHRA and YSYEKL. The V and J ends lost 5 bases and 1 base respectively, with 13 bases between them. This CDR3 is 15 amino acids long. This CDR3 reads CASSAPGLRTDTQYF. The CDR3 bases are TGCGCCAGCAGCGCCCCGGGACTGCGCACAGATACGCAGTATTTT.